This is a list of T cell receptor beta chains from one sample in a study of control samples from healthy donors and cancer patients. Only in-frame clones appear in the TCRdb table, and some are missing; sequencing was by immunoSEQ multiplex PCR. The sample has approximately 140,000 clones, about 90% seen once; the top ten hold approximately 7%. The sample comprised blood. The receptors shown here come from a man aged 18 to 29 in good health. CDR3s include the opening cysteine and the closing phenylalanine or tryptophan. A D gene is named only where the DNA matches it firmly. Size values are once, few and many counts, or a class for expanded clones, and some rows have none.

d_call: TRBD1
clone_size: .
v_call: TRBV5-1
j_call: TRBJ1-1
cdr3_nt: TGCGCCAGCAGCTTAGCCCCCGGGACAGCGAACACTGAAGCTTTCTTT
cdr3_aa: CASSLAPGTANTEAFF

d_call: .
clone_size: .
v_call: TRBV5-1
j_call: TRBJ2-5
cdr3_nt: TGCGCCAGCAGCTTGGCCAGGTGGGGGGCGCCCGGAGAGACCCAGTACTTC
cdr3_aa: CASSLARWGAPGETQYF

d_call: TRBD2
clone_size: few
v_call: TRBV6-5
j_call: TRBJ2-7
cdr3_nt: TGTGCCAGCAGACGTGCTAGCGGGAACTCCTACGAGCAGTACTTC
cdr3_aa: CASRRASGNSYEQYF

d_call: .
clone_size: .
v_call: TRBV30
j_call: TRBJ1-2
cdr3_nt: TGTGCCTGGAGTATAGGCTACTATGGCTACACCTTC
cdr3_aa: CAWSIGYYGYTF

d_call: TRBD2
clone_size: .
v_call: TRBV25-1
j_call: TRBJ2-1
cdr3_nt: TGTGCCAGCAGCGCTTCCCCTGGAGCGGGGGGGCTTGATGAGCAGTTCTTC
cdr3_aa: CASSASPGAGGLDEQFF

d_call: TRBD2
clone_size: .
v_call: TRBV5-4
j_call: TRBJ2-3
cdr3_nt: TGTGCCAGCAGCTTCGGACTAGCGGGGGACGATACGCAGTATTTT
cdr3_aa: CASSFGLAGDDTQYF

d_call: .
clone_size: .
v_call: TRBV6-4
j_call: TRBJ1-6
cdr3_nt: TGTGCCAGCAGTGAGACGGGGCTCGGTTCACCCCTCCACTTT
cdr3_aa: CASSETGLGSPLHF

d_call: .
clone_size: .
v_call: TRBV6-5
j_call: TRBJ2-2
cdr3_nt: TGTGCCAGCAGTTCACACAGCAGGCTGTTTTTT
cdr3_aa: CASSSHSRLFF

d_call: .
clone_size: .
v_call: TRBV3-1/TRBV3-2
j_call: TRBJ2-7
cdr3_nt: TGTGCCAGCAGCTGGGGCACAGTTTACGAGCAGTACTTC
cdr3_aa: CASSWGTVYEQYF

d_call: .
clone_size: .
v_call: TRBV19
j_call: TRBJ2-2
cdr3_nt: TGTGCCACAAACCTCGACGGGAACACCGGGGAGCTGTTTTTT
cdr3_aa: CATNLDGNTGELFF

d_call: TRBD1
clone_size: .
v_call: TRBV29-1
j_call: TRBJ2-7
cdr3_nt: TGCAGCGTTGTGGGGATTGGGACAGCTTACGAGCAGTACTTC
cdr3_aa: CSVVGIGTAYEQYF

d_call: .
clone_size: .
v_call: TRBV4-1
j_call: TRBJ1-1
cdr3_nt: TGCGCCAGCAGCGCCGGACAACTAAACACTGAAGCTTTCTTT
cdr3_aa: CASSAGQLNTEAFF

d_call: TRBD1
clone_size: .
v_call: TRBV3-1/TRBV3-2
j_call: TRBJ1-1
cdr3_nt: TGTGCCAGCAGCCCGGGGACAGGGGCTCCAGGGACTGAAGCTTTCTTT
cdr3_aa: CASSPGTGAPGTEAFF

d_call: .
clone_size: .
v_call: TRBV4-1
j_call: TRBJ1-1
cdr3_nt: TGCGCCAGCAACACCTTCGGGGAAGTCACTGAAGCTTTCTTT
cdr3_aa: CASNTFGEVTEAFF

d_call: TRBD2
clone_size: .
v_call: TRBV6-7
j_call: TRBJ2-1
cdr3_nt: TGTGCCAGCAAGGGACTAGCGGGGGGGTCCTACAATGAGCAGTTCTTC
cdr3_aa: CASKGLAGGSYNEQFF

d_call: .
clone_size: few
v_call: TRBV7-9
j_call: TRBJ2-7
cdr3_nt: TGTGCCAGCAGCTTTGGGCTTGGGGTCGCAGGGTACGACGAGCAGTACTTC
cdr3_aa: CASSFGLGVAGYDEQYF

d_call: .
clone_size: .
v_call: TRBV11-1
j_call: TRBJ1-2
cdr3_nt: TGTGCCAGCAGCTTAGTACCCGGCTATGGCTACACCTTC
cdr3_aa: CASSLVPGYGYTF

d_call: .
clone_size: .
v_call: TRBV10-3
j_call: TRBJ1-5
cdr3_nt: TGTGCCATCAGTGAGGATGGGGGAAGTCAGCCCCAGCATTTT
cdr3_aa: CAISEDGGSQPQHF

d_call: .
clone_size: once
v_call: TRBV30
j_call: TRBJ1-2
cdr3_nt: TGTGCCTGGAACGTTCAGGGGTACGGCTACACCTTC
cdr3_aa: CAWNVQGYGYTF

d_call: .
clone_size: .
v_call: TRBV3-1/TRBV3-2
j_call: TRBJ2-3
cdr3_nt: TGTGCCAGCAGCCGCGGACTGAGCACAGATACGCAGTATTTT
cdr3_aa: CASSRGLSTDTQYF

d_call: TRBD1
clone_size: .
v_call: TRBV28
j_call: TRBJ1-5
cdr3_nt: TGTGCCAGCAGGGCCACAGGGGGTTATAGCAATCAGCCCCAGCATTTT
cdr3_aa: CASRATGGYSNQPQHF

d_call: TRBD2
clone_size: .
v_call: TRBV4-1
j_call: TRBJ2-5
cdr3_nt: TGCGCCAGCAGCTCCCTAGCGGGGGCGGAGACCCAGTACTTC
cdr3_aa: CASSSLAGAETQYF

d_call: .
clone_size: .
v_call: TRBV6-2/TRBV6-3
j_call: TRBJ1-2
cdr3_nt: TGTGCCAGCAGTTACTCATCCGTCGACACCGCTAACTATGGCTACACCTTC
cdr3_aa: CASSYSSVDTANYGYTF

d_call: .
clone_size: .
v_call: TRBV12-3/TRBV12-4
j_call: TRBJ2-3
cdr3_nt: TGTGCCAGCAGTCCATCCTGGGGAGATACGCAGTATTTT
cdr3_aa: CASSPSWGDTQYF